The source of this TCR beta chain is a study of T-cell memory formation after mild COVID-19 (TCRdb year 2021). Regarding the study in general: Most TCR sequence clusters were specific to one of the two donors. The cohort comprised two young, previously healthy adult volunteers, one female and one male. Longitudinal TCRalpha and TCRbeta repertoire sequencing tracked T-cell clones expanding and contracting after mild COVID-19 in a couple of donors. Results and caveats for the whole study, not just this receptor: Whether the second-wave clones peaking on day 37 were SARS-CoV-2 specific was not confirmed. Balanced CD4/CD8 phenotypes were observed for clones contracting from day 15 to 85, whereas a bias towards CD4+ was observed for a second wave of clones expanding from day 15 to 37. Contracting CD4+ clones turned up mainly in the CM and EM memory subsets, whereas EMRA was where CD8+ clones were enriched. Only two mild cases were covered by the study, and larger cohorts that include severe cases with pre-infection samples were considered necessary. Some responding clones were detected in pre-infection memory, which suggested that pre-existing cross-reactive memory T cells had joined the SARS-CoV-2 response.

The run used an Illumina NovaSeq 6000. TCRalpha and TCRbeta cDNA libraries were built by 5'RACE with constant-segment primers, adding sample barcodes and unique molecular identifiers. Trizol reagent was used to extract RNA from every sample. Amplification of the libraries took two PCR steps, and the second step added a second sample barcode plus Illumina TruSeq adapters. Sequencing of the libraries was done on an Illumina NovaSeq, producing 2 x 150 bp paired-end reads. Per the authors' processing: With migec v1.2.7, reads were demultiplexed and then collapsed into UMI-guided consensus sequences. Using mixcr v2.1.11, UMI consensuses were aligned to TRA and TRB V and J templates and then assembled into clonotypes. Clonotypes were classified as expanded or contracted when called significant by both edgeR and NoisET, with noise models trained on biological replicates. For edgeR calls, the thresholds were a false discovery rate-adjusted p below 0.01 and a log2 fold-change of 1. As an exploratory analysis of dynamics, PCA with hierarchical clustering was applied to max-normalized trajectories of the 1000 most abundant clonotypes. Separately sequenced CD4+ and CD8+ repertoires were used to assign the CD4 or CD8 phenotype of responding clones. TCRdb handled the public reads itself, with Q25 trimming in fastp and clone calling in MiXCR, and kept productive beta chains. Each CDR3 protein gets just one entry, which takes the most common genes and DNA from the rows behind it. These V and J calls are TCRdb output, not the study's own analysis. The sample data list around 300,000 distinct CDR3 sequences, and roughly a fifth of these were observed just once. Roughly 20% of the sample is in the top ten clones.

Ficoll-Paque density gradient centrifugation was used to isolate PBMCs. CDR1 and CDR2 (SNHLY, FYNNEI) derive from the germline V gene. V drops 1 base and J drops 13 bases, leaving 14 bases in between. The CDR3 goes from the cysteine to the phenylalanine over 14 residues. Only the CDR3 part of the read is kept: 42 bases, read in frame from the first base. On this clonotype itself: The target of this receptor is not known. One base away there is no much larger clone; base qualities are not given.

This clonotype was obtained from a man younger than 30 who had mild COVID-19 (a few samples of this study predate the infection). The sample titles of this study are shuffled in the database, so cell type and time point are left out; the donor was told from shared clones. Sequencing was performed on PBMCs or a T cell subset sorted from them (not recorded which). The rearranged segments are TRBV2 and TRBJ1-6, with an unclear D gene assignment. The encoded CDR3 is CASSEDGSYPPLHF. The DNA is as follows: TGTGCCAGCAGTGAAGACGGCAGTTATCCGCCCCTCCACTTT.